A selection of T cell receptor beta chains follows, all from one sample in a study of cytomegalovirus exposure and HLA in healthy donors. Profiled with immunoSEQ multiplex PCR; TCRdb holds only in-frame clones, not every one. This table holds about 120,000 clones, around 77% found once. Source material: PBMCs. The source of these receptors is a man aged 18 to 30 in good health and CMV-seropositive. Both conserved end residues are part of each CDR3. D genes are given only for firm matches. Clone size, where shown, is once, few, many, or a class for clones that have expanded.

d_gene: -; j_gene: TRBJ2-7; v_gene: TRBV6-1; abundance: -; CDR3aa: CASSWGGTGSREQYF; CDR3nt: TGTGCCAGCAGTTGGGGGGGGACAGGTTCCCGGGAGCAGTACTTC
d_gene: -; j_gene: TRBJ1-3; v_gene: TRBV5-1; abundance: -; CDR3aa: CASSLTWGAGNTIYF; CDR3nt: TGCGCCAGCAGCTTGACCTGGGGGGCTGGAAACACCATATATTTT
d_gene: -; j_gene: TRBJ2-5; v_gene: TRBV30; abundance: -; CDR3aa: CASRWGATAETQYF; CDR3nt: TGTGCCTCCCGTTGGGGAGCAACCGCGGAGACCCAGTACTTC
d_gene: TRBD1; j_gene: TRBJ1-1; v_gene: TRBV28; abundance: -; CDR3aa: CASRVNRGYMNTEAFF; CDR3nt: TGTGCCAGCAGGGTCAACAGGGGATACATGAACACTGAAGCTTTCTTT
d_gene: -; j_gene: TRBJ1-2; v_gene: TRBV15; abundance: -; CDR3aa: CATSTRRGGDYGYTF; CDR3nt: TGTGCCACCAGCACCAGGAGGGGGGGGGACTACGGCTACACCTTC
d_gene: TRBD1; j_gene: TRBJ2-2; v_gene: TRBV9; abundance: -; CDR3aa: CASSFKDRGRAGELFF; CDR3nt: TGTGCCAGCAGCTTTAAAGACAGGGGGCGCGCCGGGGAGCTGTTTTTT
d_gene: -; j_gene: TRBJ1-4; v_gene: TRBV7-2; abundance: once; CDR3aa: CASRYPGATNEKLFF; CDR3nt: TGTGCCAGCAGGTATCCAGGGGCAACTAATGAAAAACTGTTTTTT
d_gene: -; j_gene: TRBJ2-5; v_gene: TRBV7-9; abundance: -; CDR3aa: CASSYRDSRETQYF; CDR3nt: TGTGCCAGCAGCTATCGGGACTCCAGAGAGACCCAGTACTTC
d_gene: TRBD1; j_gene: TRBJ2-1; v_gene: TRBV10-3; abundance: -; CDR3aa: CAIRRKGQGLNEQFF; CDR3nt: TGTGCCATCAGGAGAAAGGGACAGGGACTCAATGAGCAGTTCTTC
d_gene: TRBD1; j_gene: TRBJ1-6; v_gene: TRBV4-1; abundance: -; CDR3aa: CASSRTGTGNSPLHF; CDR3nt: TGCGCCAGCAGCCGGACCGGGACAGGGAATTCACCCCTCCACTTT
d_gene: -; j_gene: TRBJ1-1; v_gene: TRBV18; abundance: -; CDR3aa: CASSPPQFTQVNTEAFF; CDR3nt: TGTGCCAGCTCACCACCGCAGTTTACACAGGTGAACACTGAAGCTTTCTTT
d_gene: TRBD2; j_gene: TRBJ2-7; v_gene: TRBV6-6; abundance: -; CDR3aa: CASSWSGRYEQYF; CDR3nt: TGTGCCAGCAGTTGGAGCGGGAGGTACGAGCAGTACTTC
d_gene: TRBD2; j_gene: TRBJ2-1; v_gene: TRBV6-1; abundance: -; CDR3aa: CASSERERGTYNEQFF; CDR3nt: TGTGCCAGCAGTGAACGGGAGCGGGGAACTTACAATGAGCAGTTCTTC
d_gene: -; j_gene: TRBJ2-2; v_gene: TRBV6-5; abundance: -; CDR3aa: CASSGPRVTTGELFF; CDR3nt: TGTGCCAGCAGCGGTCCCAGGGTCACCACCGGGGAGCTGTTTTTT
d_gene: -; j_gene: TRBJ2-5; v_gene: TRBV7-6; abundance: -; CDR3aa: CASSPVGGYQETQYF; CDR3nt: TGTGCCAGCAGCCCGGTCGGCGGGTACCAAGAGACCCAGTACTTC
d_gene: TRBD1; j_gene: TRBJ2-1; v_gene: TRBV10-1; abundance: -; CDR3aa: CASSEETGRNEQFF; CDR3nt: TGCGCCAGCAGTGAGGAGACAGGGCGCAATGAGCAGTTCTTC
d_gene: TRBD2; j_gene: TRBJ2-1; v_gene: TRBV7-6; abundance: -; CDR3aa: CASSLGGGNGVKQEQFF; CDR3nt: TGTGCCAGCAGCTTAGGGGGGGGGAACGGGGTTAAACAGGAGCAGTTCTTC
d_gene: -; j_gene: TRBJ1-2; v_gene: TRBV5-5; abundance: -; CDR3aa: CASSLVSGGSYGYTF; CDR3nt: TGTGCCAGCAGCTTGGTGTCGGGGGGTAGCTATGGCTACACCTTC
d_gene: TRBD2; j_gene: TRBJ2-7; v_gene: TRBV7-9; abundance: few; CDR3aa: CASSLTGRAVEQYF; CDR3nt: TGTGCCAGCAGCTTAACCGGGAGGGCCGTCGAGCAGTACTTC
d_gene: TRBD1; j_gene: TRBJ1-3; v_gene: TRBV28; abundance: -; CDR3aa: CASSSGTGGVLENTIYF; CDR3nt: TGTGCCAGCAGTTCCGGGACAGGGGGGGTGTTGGAAAACACCATATATTTT
d_gene: -; j_gene: TRBJ1-1; v_gene: TRBV4-1; abundance: -; CDR3aa: CASSQRHTNTQAFF; CDR3nt: TGCGCCAGCAGCCAGAGACATACGAACACTCAAGCTTTCTTT
d_gene: -; j_gene: TRBJ1-1; v_gene: TRBV19; abundance: -; CDR3aa: CATVESQGTEAFF; CDR3nt: TGTGCCACCGTGGAGTCCCAGGGTACTGAAGCTTTCTTT
d_gene: -; j_gene: TRBJ1-2; v_gene: TRBV7-9; abundance: -; CDR3aa: CASSIQGGGYTF; CDR3nt: TGTGCCAGCAGCATACAGGGTGGAGGCTACACCTTC
d_gene: TRBD2; j_gene: TRBJ2-1; v_gene: TRBV6-5; abundance: -; CDR3aa: CASSSISGGPYNEQFF; CDR3nt: TGTGCCAGCAGTTCGATTAGCGGGGGGCCCTACAATGAGCAGTTCTTC
d_gene: -; j_gene: TRBJ2-7; v_gene: TRBV29-1; abundance: -; CDR3aa: CSVVDRSNYEQYF; CDR3nt: TGCAGCGTTGTCGACAGGTCAAACTACGAGCAGTACTTC
d_gene: -; j_gene: TRBJ1-2; v_gene: TRBV5-1; abundance: -; CDR3aa: CASLGGSHGYTF; CDR3nt: TGCGCCAGCCTAGGAGGTTCCCATGGCTACACCTTC
d_gene: -; j_gene: TRBJ2-7; v_gene: TRBV6-5; abundance: -; CDR3aa: CASSYEGRRAYEQYF; CDR3nt: TGTGCCAGCAGTTACGAGGGAAGAAGGGCCTACGAGCAGTACTTC
d_gene: TRBD1; j_gene: TRBJ2-1; v_gene: TRBV28; abundance: -; CDR3aa: CASSPRTGPFYNEQFF; CDR3nt: TGTGCCAGCAGTCCCCGGACAGGGCCCTTTTACAATGAGCAGTTCTTC
d_gene: -; j_gene: TRBJ1-4; v_gene: TRBV2; abundance: -; CDR3aa: CASSDPGLNERLFF; CDR3nt: TGTGCCAGCAGTGATCCAGGGCTTAATGAAAGACTGTTTTTT
d_gene: TRBD2; j_gene: TRBJ2-2; v_gene: TRBV27; abundance: -; CDR3aa: CASSYLAGVAGELFF; CDR3nt: TGTGCCAGCAGTTACCTAGCGGGAGTGGCCGGGGAGCTGTTTTTT
d_gene: -; j_gene: TRBJ2-7; v_gene: TRBV7-9; abundance: -; CDR3aa: CASSSKGLAGDNSYEQYF; CDR3nt: TGTGCCAGCAGCTCAAAAGGACTGGCGGGGGACAACTCCTACGAGCAGTACTTC
d_gene: -; j_gene: TRBJ1-3; v_gene: TRBV25-1; abundance: -; CDR3aa: CASSVLNTIYF; CDR3nt: TGTGCCAGCAGTGTTCTGAACACCATATATTTT
d_gene: -; j_gene: TRBJ2-7; v_gene: TRBV25-1; abundance: -; CDR3aa: CASSEYHPEGESYEQYF; CDR3nt: TGTGCCAGCAGTGAATATCACCCGGAGGGCGAGTCCTACGAGCAGTACTTC
d_gene: -; j_gene: TRBJ2-7; v_gene: TRBV5-8; abundance: -; CDR3aa: CASNPSGDISSYEQYF; CDR3nt: TGTGCCAGCAACCCTAGTGGGGACATCTCTTCCTACGAGCAGTACTTC
d_gene: -; j_gene: TRBJ1-1; v_gene: TRBV4-1; abundance: -; CDR3aa: CASSQDPGLNTEAFF; CDR3nt: TGCGCCAGCAGCCAAGATCCGGGTTTGAACACTGAAGCTTTCTTT
d_gene: -; j_gene: TRBJ1-5; v_gene: TRBV9; abundance: -; CDR3aa: CASSVVGTTNQPQHF; CDR3nt: TGTGCCAGCAGCGTAGTAGGGACAACTAATCAGCCCCAGCATTTT
d_gene: -; j_gene: TRBJ1-6; v_gene: TRBV28; abundance: -; CDR3aa: CASTANIPYNSPLHF; CDR3nt: TGTGCCAGCACAGCGAACATACCTTATAATTCACCCCTCCACTTT
d_gene: -; j_gene: TRBJ1-2; v_gene: TRBV6-5; abundance: -; CDR3aa: CASSYSQGPYGYTF; CDR3nt: TGTGCCAGCAGTTACTCGCAGGGCCCCTATGGCTACACCTTC
d_gene: -; j_gene: TRBJ2-1; v_gene: TRBV6-1; abundance: -; CDR3aa: CASRGGLNEQFF; CDR3nt: TGTGCCAGCAGGGGGGGTTTAAATGAGCAGTTCTTC
d_gene: TRBD1; j_gene: TRBJ1-2; v_gene: TRBV10-3; abundance: -; CDR3aa: CAISDETGDGYTF; CDR3nt: TGTGCCATCAGTGACGAGACAGGGGATGGCTACACCTTC
d_gene: -; j_gene: TRBJ2-7; v_gene: TRBV11-2; abundance: -; CDR3aa: CASTFRRTKPEAYEQYF; CDR3nt: TGTGCCAGCACCTTCCGACGGACTAAACCCGAAGCCTACGAGCAGTACTTC
d_gene: -; j_gene: TRBJ2-2; v_gene: TRBV5-8; abundance: -; CDR3aa: CASSFRGAGELFF; CDR3nt: TGTGCCAGCAGCTTCAGGGGCGCCGGGGAGCTGTTTTTT
d_gene: -; j_gene: TRBJ2-4; v_gene: TRBV4-1; abundance: few; CDR3aa: CASSHPSVGGLAKNSQYF; CDR3nt: TGCGCCAGCAGCCACCCATCCGTTGGGGGCCTAGCCAAAAACAGTCAGTACTTC
d_gene: -; j_gene: TRBJ1-1; v_gene: TRBV7-9; abundance: once; CDR3aa: CASSLSSNTEAFF; CDR3nt: TGTGCCAGCAGCTTGTCCTCGAACACTGAAGCTTTCTTT
d_gene: TRBD1; j_gene: TRBJ1-4; v_gene: TRBV10-2; abundance: few; CDR3aa: CASRRTGGEKLFF; CDR3nt: TGCGCCAGCAGAAGGACAGGGGGGGAAAAACTGTTTTTT
d_gene: TRBD1; j_gene: TRBJ2-1; v_gene: TRBV19; abundance: -; CDR3aa: CASSLRGQGTNEQFF; CDR3nt: TGTGCCAGTAGTCTCAGGGGACAGGGAACCAATGAGCAGTTCTTC